Following are 16 T cell receptor beta chains from one sample sequenced in a study of T cell responses to AZD1222 COVID-19 vaccine. Assay: immunoSEQ multiplex PCR; the TCRdb copy retains only in-frame clones and omits some. The top ten clones hold 5.1% of a sample with around 140,000 clones, about 93% of them seen once. The specimen comprised peripheral blood, sampled on day 0 of AZD1222 vaccination. The receptor set was obtained from an adult in good health.

V and J are TRBV7-2 and TRBJ1-1; TRBD1 agrees at 7 bases. The CDR3 loop spans 14 amino acids. The germline V gene has CDR1 SGHTA and CDR2 FQGNSA. V dropped 5 bases and J dropped 4; count of bases not matched to a gene: 7. The CDR3 loop is CASSLGQAITEAFF. For the CDR3, the DNA is TGTGCCAGCAGCCTCGGACAGGCCATCACTGAAGCTTTCTTT.

J is TRBJ1-5 and V is TRBV6-5; D is undetermined. The CDR3 runs 15 residues. Between the trimmed V and J ends, which lost 0 bases and 4 bases, there was a span of 10 bases. Germline values: CDR1 MNHEY, CDR2 SVGAGI. DNA for the CDR3: TGTGCCAGCAGTTACTCGAGGGCAGAGAATCAGCCCCAGCATTTT. Residues: CASSYSRAENQPQHF.

The CDR3 reads CASSLVIQGVSGYTF. CDR3 DNA sequence: TGTGCCAGCAGCTTAGTCATACAGGGGGTTTCGGGCTACACCTTC. The gene calls are TRBV11-2 and TRBJ1-2; TRBD1 matches at 8 bases. Germline values: CDR1 SGHAT, CDR2 FQNNGV. The CDR3 loop spans 15 amino acids. V was clipped by 1 base and J by 8 bases; unmatched bases: 9.

The chain recombines TRBV19 with TRBJ2-7, with D unresolved. Germline CDR1 reads LNHDA; CDR2 reads SQIVND (reference sequence). The V end was cut by 3 bases, the J end by 2 bases, with 11 bases between. This CDR3 region has 14 residues. CDR3: CASSMESYTYEQYF. The CDR3 DNA sequence: TGTGCCAGTAGTATGGAGTCCTATACCTACGAGCAGTACTTC.

V gene TRBV10-3 combines with J gene TRBJ1-1; D perhaps matches TRBD1 (6 bases). The CDR3 runs to 15 residues. Trimming pared 3 bases from V and 3 bases from J, leaving 14 bases between. Germline loops: CDR1 ENHRY, CDR2 SYGVKD. CDR3 DNA sequence: TGTGCCATCAGTGATGACAGGAGGCAGGACACTGAAGCTTTCTTT. Translated: CAISDDRRQDTEAFF.

This chain links TRBV10-1 with TRBJ1-1; tentatively, D is TRBD1 (6 bases). The V and J ends lost 0 bases and 5 bases respectively, with 13 bases between them. Germline lookup yields CDR1 WNHNN and CDR2 SYGVQD (reference sequence). CDR3 size: 15 residues. DNA of the CDR3: TGCGCCAGCAGTGAGTCGATACAGGGAAAAACTGAAGCTTTCTTT. Its translation is CASSESIQGKTEAFF.

This clone was seen only once. The chain links TRBV3-1 (or the pseudogene TRBV3-2) to TRBJ2-1; D not certain. The germline V and J ends were trimmed by 4 bases and 0 bases, with 4 bases remaining between them. This CDR3 is 13 amino acids long. Germline V gives CDR1 LGHDT, CDR2 YNNKEL (reference sequence). The CDR3 region is CASSPSSYNEQFF. As DNA, the CDR3 is TGTGCCAGCAGCCCATCCTCCTACAATGAGCAGTTCTTC.

The count of this clone is one. The rearrangement joins TRBV18 to TRBJ1-2, with D possibly matching TRBD1 (6 bases). This CDR3 comprises 15 residues. With 3 bases removed from V and 0 bases from J, the gap between germline ends came to 11 bases. Germline assignment: CDR1 KGHSH and CDR2 LQKENI. The CDR3 region has the DNA TGTGCCAGCTCACCGGGCGGGACAACTAACTATGGCTACACCTTC. This translates into CASSPGGTTNYGYTF.

The chain couples TRBV5-1 to TRBJ2-5; D gene uncertain. Germline CDR1 is SGHRS and CDR2 is YFSETQ. Trimming removed 0 bases from V and 2 bases from J, with 8 bases in between. The CDR3 totals 14 residues. The CDR3 DNA is TGCGCCAGCAGCTTGGGGGTTATACAAGAGACCCAGTACTTC. It encodes CASSLGVIQETQYF.

The chain employs TRBV15 and TRBJ1-5, with 8 bases aligning to TRBD1. The CDR3 sequence is 14 residues long. Looked up from germline, CDR1 is LNHNV and CDR2 is YYDKDF (reference sequence). Losses at the gene ends were 5 bases for V and 4 bases for J; bases not matched to a gene: 4. The CDR3 here is CATSPGGGNQPQHF. The CDR3 region has the DNA TGTGCCACCAGCCCAGGGGGCGGGAATCAGCCCCAGCATTTT.

The chain links TRBV25-1 to TRBJ1-2, with 8 bases lining up with TRBD1. The CDR3 spans 14 residues. Trimming cost V 3 bases and J 0 bases; bases outside gene matches: 0. Germline V CDR1 and CDR2: MGHDK, SYGVNS. CDR3 DNA sequence: TGTGCCAGCAGTGACAGGGGGCCTAACTATGGCTACACCTTC. Its translation is CASSDRGPNYGYTF.

The chain has TRBV4-3 and TRBJ1-2; D gene ambiguous. This CDR3 spans 14 amino acids. The ends were cut back, 0 bases at V and 6 bases at J, with 11 bases in the middle. In germline, CDR1 is LGHNA, CDR2 YSLEER. This chain's CDR3 is CASSQDAVGDGYTF. CDR3 nucleotide sequence: TGCGCCAGCAGCCAAGACGCGGTCGGGGATGGCTACACCTTC.

The V and J genes are TRBV5-8 and TRBJ1-5; D perhaps matches TRBD1 (5 bases). Between the trimmed V and J ends, which lost 4 bases and 7 bases, there was a span of 18 bases. This CDR3 spans 15 amino acids. CDR1 and CDR2 from the germline V gene are SGHTS and YDEGEE. The DNA of the CDR3 is TGTGCCAGCAGCAGGAACGCAGGGACTGGCCAGCCCCAGCATTTT. This encodes CASSRNAGTGQPQHF.

The V gene is TRBV29-1, the J gene TRBJ1-2, with D possibly TRBD1 on 5 matching bases. V was shortened by 4 bases and J by 1 base, with 10 bases between the two germline ends. The CDR3 consists of 13 residues. The germline V gene encodes CDR1 SQVTM and CDR2 ANQGSEA. This chain's CDR3 is CSVGPRGNYGYTF. The CDR3 nucleotides read TGCAGCGTTGGCCCAAGGGGTAACTATGGCTACACCTTC.

The chain is built from TRBV7-9 and TRBJ1-1; maybe TRBD1 (5 bases). The germline CDR1 and CDR2 sequences are SEHNR and FQNEAQ (reference sequence). V shed 3 bases and J shed 0 bases, with 11 bases lying between them. This CDR3 spans 15 amino acids. The CDR3: CASSFSTVMNTEAFF. DNA of the CDR3: TGTGCCAGCAGCTTTTCGACAGTTATGAACACTGAAGCTTTCTTT.

This chain connects TRBV5-1 to TRBJ2-1, with TRBD1 matching over 11 bases. V shed 0 bases, J shed 9 bases, and the junction held 5 bases outside the gene matches. The CDR3 covers 15 residues. From germline, CDR1 is SGHRS and CDR2 YFSETQ. The CDR3 DNA reads as TGCGCCAGCAGCTTGGTGGGGACAGGGGGAGGTGAGCAGTTCTTC. Translation: CASSLVGTGGGEQFF.